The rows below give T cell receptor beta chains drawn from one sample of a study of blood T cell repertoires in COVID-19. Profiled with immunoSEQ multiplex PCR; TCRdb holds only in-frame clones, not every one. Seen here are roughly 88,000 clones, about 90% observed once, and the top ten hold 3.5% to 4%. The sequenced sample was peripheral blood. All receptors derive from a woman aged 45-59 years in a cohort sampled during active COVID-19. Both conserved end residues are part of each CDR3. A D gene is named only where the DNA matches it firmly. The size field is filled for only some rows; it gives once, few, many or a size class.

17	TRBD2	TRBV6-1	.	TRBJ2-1	TGTGCCAGCAGTGACCTAGCGGGAGGGAGCTCCTACAATGAGCAGTTCTTC	CASSDLAGGSSYNEQFF
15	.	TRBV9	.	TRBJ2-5	TGTGCCAGCAGCGTCTTGGCGGGGGCCAGGGAGACCCAGTACTTC	CASSVLAGARETQYF
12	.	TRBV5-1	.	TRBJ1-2	TGCGCCAGCAGCTACGGGGGGTATGGCTACACCTTC	CASSYGGYGYTF
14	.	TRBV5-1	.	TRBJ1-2	TGCGCCAGCAGCTTAAGACAGACAGACTATGGCTACACCTTC	CASSLRQTDYGYTF
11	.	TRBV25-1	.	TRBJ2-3	TGTGCCAGCAGTTTCTCCGATACGCAGTATTTT	CASSFSDTQYF
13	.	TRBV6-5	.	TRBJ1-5	TGTGCCAGCAGACTGACATCACCCCAGCCCCAGCATTTT	CASRLTSPQPQHF
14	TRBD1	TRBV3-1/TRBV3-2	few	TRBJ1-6	TGTGCCAGCAGCCAGGGGGACAGAAATTCACCCCTCCACTTT	CASSQGDRNSPLHF
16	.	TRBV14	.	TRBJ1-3	TGTGCCAGCAGCCCTGGAGCAATGGAGTCTGGAAACACCATATATTTT	CASSPGAMESGNTIYF
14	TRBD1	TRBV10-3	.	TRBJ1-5	TGTGCCATCAGTGGCCAGGGGGGCAATCAGCCCCAGCATTTT	CAISGQGGNQPQHF
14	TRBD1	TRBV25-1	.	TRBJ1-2	TGTGCCAGCAGTGAGACAGGGGGCGGACATGGCTACACCTTC	CASSETGGGHGYTF
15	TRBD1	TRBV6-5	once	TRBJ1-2	TGTGCCAGCAGATCGGTGACAGGGGGTAACTATGGCTACACCTTC	CASRSVTGGNYGYTF
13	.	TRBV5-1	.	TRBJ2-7	TGCGCCAGCAGCTTCGGCAGGGAACGGGAGCAGTACTTC	CASSFGREREQYF
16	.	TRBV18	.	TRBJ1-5	TGTGCCAGCTCACCTCGGCGGACAAATAGCAATCAGCCCCAGCATTTT	CASSPRRTNSNQPQHF
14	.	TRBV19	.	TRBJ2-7	TGTGCCAGTAGCCGGACATTCTCCTCCTACGAGCAGTACTTC	CASSRTFSSYEQYF
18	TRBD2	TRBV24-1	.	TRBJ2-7	TGTGCCACCAGTGGAGCCCCGGGACTAGCGGGAGCCGCCTACGAGCAGTACTTC	CATSGAPGLAGAAYEQYF
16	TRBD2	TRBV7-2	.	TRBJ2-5	TGTGCCAGCAGCTACGGGACTAGCGGGCAACAAGAGACCCAGTACTTC	CASSYGTSGQQETQYF
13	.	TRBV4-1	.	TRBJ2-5	TGCGCCAGCAGCCAGAGACAAGGCGAGACCCAGTACTTC	CASSQRQGETQYF
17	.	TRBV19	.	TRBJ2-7	TGTGCCAGTAGTATAAGTCACAGCCTCGGGGTTACCTACGAGCAGTACTTC	CASSISHSLGVTYEQYF
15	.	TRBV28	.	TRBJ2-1	TGTGCCAGCAGTCCCTCGAGGGGGGGTACGAGTGAGCAGTTCTTC	CASSPSRGGTSEQFF
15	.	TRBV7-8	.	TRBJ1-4	TGTGCCAGCAGCTTAGGGGGGAGGCCTAATGAAAAACTGTTTTTT	CASSLGGRPNEKLFF
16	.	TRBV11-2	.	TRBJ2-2	TGTGCCAGCATCGGGAGGGGGGACAGGAACACCGGGGAGCTGTTTTTT	CASIGRGDRNTGELFF
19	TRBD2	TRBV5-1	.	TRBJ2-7	TGCGCCAGCAGCTTGCGTCCCCCAGCGGGAGGGATCTCCTACTACGAGCAGTACTTC	CASSLRPPAGGISYYEQYF
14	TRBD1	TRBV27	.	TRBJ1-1	TGTGCCAGCAGTTTAGGGACAGCCAACACTGAAGCTTTCTTT	CASSLGTANTEAFF
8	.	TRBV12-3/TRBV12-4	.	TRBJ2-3	TGTGCCACCAACCCGGGGGATTTT	CATNPGDF
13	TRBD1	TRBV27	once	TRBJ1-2	TGTGCCAGCAGTGGCGGGACAGGCTATGGCTACACCTTC	CASSGGTGYGYTF
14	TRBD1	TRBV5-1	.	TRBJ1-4	TGCGCCAGCAGCTTTGGACAGGGACGCGAAAAACTGTTTTTT	CASSFGQGREKLFF
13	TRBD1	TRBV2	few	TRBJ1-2	TGTGCCAGCAGGACAGGGAGCTCTGCTGGCTACACCTTC	CASRTGSSAGYTF
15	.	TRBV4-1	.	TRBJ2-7	TGCGCCAGCAGCCAAGGACAGAGAAGCTCCTACGAGCAGTACTTC	CASSQGQRSSYEQYF
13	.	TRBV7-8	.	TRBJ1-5	TGTGCCAGCAGCTTCGGTAGCAATCAGCCCCAGCATTTT	CASSFGSNQPQHF
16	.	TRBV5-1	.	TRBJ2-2	TGCGCCAGCAGCTCGACTATGACTTCGAACACCGGGGAGCTGTTTTTT	CASSSTMTSNTGELFF
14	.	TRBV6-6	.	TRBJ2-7	TGTGCCAGCAGTCCACGGGAGCGGCTCTACGAGCAGTACTTC	CASSPRERLYEQYF
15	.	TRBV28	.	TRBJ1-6	TGTGCCAGCAGTCCCTTTGACAGGATGGAGCCACCCCTCCACTTT	CASSPFDRMEPPLHF
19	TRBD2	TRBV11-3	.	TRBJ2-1	TGTGCCAGCAGACCCCGGACTAGCGGGAGGGGGAGCTCCTACAATGAGCAGTTCTTC	CASRPRTSGRGSSYNEQFF
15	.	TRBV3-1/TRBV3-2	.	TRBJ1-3	TGTGCCAGCAGCCAAAGTTCCAGGGTTCAAAACACCATATATTTT	CASSQSSRVQNTIYF
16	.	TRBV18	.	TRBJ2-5	TGTGCCAGCTCACCATCTGCCCGACAGGGACTGGAGACCCAGTACTTC	CASSPSARQGLETQYF
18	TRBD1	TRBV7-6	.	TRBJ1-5	TGTGCCAGCAGCTTACAGCCGGGACAGGGAATCGGCAATCAGCCCCAGCATTTT	CASSLQPGQGIGNQPQHF
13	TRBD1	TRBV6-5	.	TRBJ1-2	TGTGCCAGCAGGGTGGGACAGAACTATGGCTACACCTTC	CASRVGQNYGYTF
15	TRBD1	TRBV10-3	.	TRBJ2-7	TGTGCCATCAGCCCTGGACAGGGGGTTCCCTACGAGCAGTACTTC	CAISPGQGVPYEQYF
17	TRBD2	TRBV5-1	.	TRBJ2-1	TGCGCCAGCAGCTTGGGTGCACTAGCGGGACTCTACAATGAGCAGTTCTTC	CASSLGALAGLYNEQFF
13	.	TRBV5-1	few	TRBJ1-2	TGCGCCAGCAGCTTGGACAGGGACTATGGCTACACCTTC	CASSLDRDYGYTF
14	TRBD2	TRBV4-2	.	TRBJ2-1	TGTGCCAGCAGCCAAGAGCTAGCGGGAGGGGAGCAGTTCTTC	CASSQELAGGEQFF
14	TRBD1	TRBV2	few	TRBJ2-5	TGTGCCAGCAGTGCCCAGGAACAGGGGGTGACCCAGTACTTC	CASSAQEQGVTQYF
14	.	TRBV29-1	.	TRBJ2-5	TGCAGCGTTGCGGCCCCAGGACAGCAAGAGACCCAGTACTTC	CSVAAPGQQETQYF
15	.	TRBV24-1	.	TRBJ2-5	TGTGCCACCAGTGATCGGAGGGGGGGAACAGAGACCCAGTACTTC	CATSDRRGGTETQYF
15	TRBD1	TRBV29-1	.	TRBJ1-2	TGCAGCGTCGACAGGGGAAGGGGAAATCCGGATGGCTACACCTTC	CSVDRGRGNPDGYTF
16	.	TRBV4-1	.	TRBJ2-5	TGCGCCAGCAGCCCGAGACCCCCTTTAACGGGGGAGACCCAGTACTTC	CASSPRPPLTGETQYF
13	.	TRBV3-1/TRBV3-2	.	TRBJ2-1	TGTGCCAGCAGCCTTGGGCAATACAATGAGCAGTTCTTC	CASSLGQYNEQFF
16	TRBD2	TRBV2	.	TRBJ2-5	TGTGCCAGCAGCGATAAACCGGGACTAGCCCAAGAGACCCAGTACTTC	CASSDKPGLAQETQYF
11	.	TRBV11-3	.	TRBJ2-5	TGTGCCAGCAGCTCCGAAGAGACCCAGTACTTC	CASSSEETQYF
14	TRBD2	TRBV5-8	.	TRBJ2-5	TGTGCCAGCAGCAACAGACTAGCTGAAGAGACCCAGTACTTC	CASSNRLAEETQYF
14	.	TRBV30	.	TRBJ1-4	TGTGCCTGGAGTGTACTGGATCAAAGGCAGGGGTTGTTTTTT	CAWSVLDQRQGLFF
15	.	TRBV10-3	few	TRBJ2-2	TGTGCCATCAGTGAATGGCAGGGGGGCACCGGGGAGCTGTTTTTT	CAISEWQGGTGELFF
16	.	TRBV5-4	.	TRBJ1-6	TGTGCCAGCAGCCTCGGGAGGGGCGAATATAATTCACCCCTCCACTTT	CASSLGRGEYNSPLHF
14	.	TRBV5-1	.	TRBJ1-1	TGCGCCAGCAGCCTGGGGGGCCGGTACACTGAAGCTTTCTTT	CASSLGGRYTEAFF
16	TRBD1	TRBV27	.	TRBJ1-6	TGTGCCAGCAGCCCCCGGCCGGGACAGGGTAATTCACCCCTCCACTTT	CASSPRPGQGNSPLHF
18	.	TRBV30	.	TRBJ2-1	TGTGCCTGGAGTGTAGTAGCCGATCCATTACTTTTAAACAATGAGCAGTTCTTC	CAWSVVADPLLLNNEQFF
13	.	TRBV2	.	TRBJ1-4	TGTGCCAGCATCGGAAGGGGTAATGAAAAACTGTTTTTT	CASIGRGNEKLFF
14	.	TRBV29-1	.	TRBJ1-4	TGCAGCGTTGGTTTGACAGACTTTAATGAAAAACTGTTTTTT	CSVGLTDFNEKLFF
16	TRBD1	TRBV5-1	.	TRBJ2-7	TGCGCCAGCAGCTTGGCCGGGGGACAGGGAACCTACGAGCAGTACTTC	CASSLAGGQGTYEQYF